A single sample is the source of the 19 T cell receptor beta chains below, sequenced in a study of early T cells in non-severe SARS-CoV-2 infection. From the 5' RACE reads, TCRdb called clonotypes with MiXCR, one entry per CDR3 protein. The sample has 75,000 to 100,000 distinct CDR3 sequences, 11% to 15% seen once. What was sequenced was whole blood. The receptors come from an adult who was a healthcare worker with PCR-confirmed SARS-CoV-2 infection or an uninfected control (not recorded which).

The J gene is TRBJ1-4, the V gene TRBV3-1; D not resolved. The CDR3 has 14 amino acids. The germline V and J ends were trimmed by 3 bases and 5 bases, with 10 bases remaining between them. Per germline, CDR1 LGHDT and CDR2 YNNKEL (reference sequence). The CDR3 DNA reads as TGTGCCAGCAGCCAGGGGATGACGAATGAAAAACTGTTTTTT. This sequence encodes CASSQGMTNEKLFF.

The rearrangement uses TRBV7-3 and TRBJ1-1; no firm D call. The germline CDR1 and CDR2 sequences are SGHTA and FQGTGA. The CDR3 is 13 amino acids. V was cut by 4 bases and J by 0 bases, with 6 bases left in between. In DNA form, the CDR3 reads TGTGCCAGCAGCTACGCTTTGAACACTGAAGCTTTCTTT. Protein product: CASSYALNTEAFF.

A few counts support this clonotype. The rearrangement links TRBV6-1 to TRBJ1-6; D gene uncertain. CDR3 length equals 14 residues. Trimming removed 5 bases from V and 7 bases from J, with 12 bases in between. Germline V lookup: CDR1 MNHNS, CDR2 SASEGT. The CDR3 is CASSYTIENSPLHF. The CDR3 DNA reads TGTGCCAGCAGTTACACGATTGAGAATTCACCCCTCCACTTT.

This clonotype was counted many times. The rearrangement joins TRBV29-1 to TRBJ1-5; D remains unclear. The CDR3 runs to 14 residues. Per the germline V gene, CDR1 is SQVTM and CDR2 is ANQGSEA. Trimming took 6 bases from V and 0 from J, leaving 12 bases between them. In DNA form, the CDR3 reads TGCAGCGTGGCCGCAGGCCCTAGCAATCAGCCCCAGCATTTT. Amino acid sequence: CSVAAGPSNQPQHF.

This clonotype was counted ten times or more. The V call is TRBV6-5, the J call TRBJ2-6; a possible D gene is TRBD1 (5 bases). Trimming cost V 2 bases and J 0 bases, with 8 bases left between them. The CDR3 consists of 16 residues. Germline V gene data show CDR1 as MNHEY and CDR2 as SVGAGI. The CDR3 region is CASSYRTGSGANVLTF. The CDR3 nucleotides are TGTGCCAGCAGTTACAGAACAGGCTCTGGGGCCAACGTCCTGACTTTC.

The V and J genes are TRBV12-5 and TRBJ1-5, with D unclear. Trimming removed 3 bases from V and 4 bases from J, with 1 base in between. CDR3 length equals 11 residues. The germline V gene has CDR1 LGHNT and CDR2 FRNRAP. This CDR3 is CASGFNQPQHF. The CDR3 DNA follows: TGTGCTAGTGGTTTTAATCAGCCCCAGCATTTT.

In this sample, this clonotype turned up a few times. The rearrangement joins TRBV29-1 to TRBJ2-2; D tentatively fits TRBD1 or TRBD2 (5 bases each). V was trimmed by 6 bases and J by 0 bases, leaving 5 bases between them. CDR1 and CDR2 from the germline V gene are SQVTM and ANQGSEA. The CDR3 is made up of 12 amino acids. The CDR3 nucleotides read TGCAGCGTGGGACCGAACACCGGGGAGCTGTTTTTT. Protein product: CSVGPNTGELFF.

A few counts support this clonotype. The chain carries TRBV11-1 and TRBJ2-3; 9 nucleotides line up with TRBD2. CDR1 is SGHAT, CDR2 FQDESV, per germline (reference sequence). Trimming removed 6 bases from V and 8 bases from J; junction bases left unmatched: 15. CDR3 length: 16 residues. The CDR3 protein is CASSHHLRGREGTQYF. In nucleotides, the CDR3 is TGTGCCAGCAGTCACCACCTTCGGGGGCGGGAGGGTACGCAGTATTTT.

This clonotype came up a few times. The rearrangement links TRBV27 to TRBJ2-7; 7 nucleotides align to TRBD2. The CDR3 runs 13 residues. CDR1 is MNHEY and CDR2 is SMNVEV in the germline V gene (reference sequence). Trimming took 6 bases from V and 2 from J; bases not matched to a gene: 4. The CDR3, as DNA: TGTGCCAGCAGCCGGGGGGTGACCTACGAGCAGTACTTC. Protein: CASSRGVTYEQYF.

The chain couples TRBV7-8 to TRBJ2-7; possible D gene TRBD1, 5 bases. In germline, CDR1 is SGHVS, CDR2 FQNEAQ. Trimming stripped 5 bases from V and 3 bases from J, with 14 bases between. The CDR3 contains 14 residues. The CDR3 DNA reads as TGTGCCAGCAGCCCGCATCAGGGCGGCTACGAGCAGTACTTC. It translates to CASSPHQGGYEQYF.

There are a few counts of this clonotype. This chain links TRBV6-5 with TRBJ2-5, with D unresolved. V dropped 6 bases and J dropped 1 base, with 12 bases sitting between them. CDR1 and CDR2 from the germline V gene are MNHEY and SVGAGI. This CDR3 has 14 amino acids. CDR3 in amino acids: CASRGWNGQETQYF. The CDR3 DNA follows: TGTGCCAGCAGAGGGTGGAACGGCCAAGAGACCCAGTACTTC.

The V and J genes are TRBV20-1 and TRBJ2-1, with 9 bases fitting TRBD2. J lost 9 bases, V lost 3 bases, and 9 bases had no gene match. Germline V gene data show CDR1 as DFQATT and CDR2 as SNEGSKA (reference sequence). The CDR3 has 14 residues. CDR3 nucleotide sequence: TGCAGTGCTAGCGGGCGGGGGGGATTCTTTGAGCAGTTCTTC. Its protein product is CSASGRGGFFEQFF.

The chain joins TRBV12-3 or TRBV12-4 to TRBJ2-5; D gene uncertain. Trimming stripped 8 bases from V and 3 bases from J, with 13 bases between. The CDR3 is 13 residues long. The CDR3 is CASSISTEETQYF. In DNA, the CDR3 is TGTGCCAGCTCGATTAGCACGGAAGAGACCCAGTACTTC.

The CDR3 coding sequence is TGTGCCAGCAGTTTAAATCTAGCCGGCCACGAGCAGTACTTC. Encoded protein: CASSLNLAGHEQYF. The rearrangement joins TRBV28 to TRBJ2-7; D possibly corresponds to TRBD2 (5 bases). This CDR3 has 14 amino acids. Trimming removed 2 bases from V and 5 bases from J, with 13 bases in between. Germline V gene lookup returns CDR1 MDHEN and CDR2 SYDVKM. The full variable domain, its missing parts supplied by reference TRBV28 and TRBJ2-7, is DVKVTQSSRYLVKRTGEKVFLECVQDMDHENMFWYRQDPGLGLRLIYFSYDVKMKEKGDIPEGYSVSREKKERFSLILESASTNQTSMYLCASSLNLAGHEQYFGPGTRLTVT.

The rearrangement links TRBV12-3 or TRBV12-4 to TRBJ2-2; unclear D gene. The CDR3 is made up of 15 amino acids. Trimming removed 1 base from V and 1 base from J, with 7 bases in between. The chain's CDR3 is CASSLGHLNTGELFF. Written as DNA, the CDR3 is TGTGCCAGCAGTTTAGGACACCTGAACACCGGGGAGCTGTTTTTT.

The table lists this clonotype with a few counts. This rearrangement joins TRBV10-3 to TRBJ2-2, with D perhaps TRBD1 (7 bases). Germline assignment: CDR1 ENHRY and CDR2 SYGVKD. The ends were cut back, 3 bases at V and 4 bases at J, with 12 bases in the middle. The CDR3 is made up of 15 amino acids. CDR3 amino acids: CAISEGGGPTGELFF. The CDR3 DNA reads TGTGCCATCAGTGAAGGAGGGGGCCCCACCGGGGAGCTGTTTTTT.

The rearrangement uses TRBV12-3 or TRBV12-4 and TRBJ2-7; tentatively, D is TRBD1 or TRBD2 (5 bases each). The CDR3 is 15 residues long. V was cut by 6 bases and J by 0 bases, with 15 bases left in between. The CDR3 loop is CASRPWGSSSYEQYF. For the CDR3, the DNA is TGTGCCAGCAGGCCCTGGGGGTCCTCCTCCTACGAGCAGTACTTC.

J is TRBJ1-2 and V is TRBV29-1; D is possibly TRBD1 (5 bases). Germline V CDR1 and CDR2: SQVTM, ANQGSEA. V lost 2 bases and J 8 bases, leaving 15 bases between the germline ends. The CDR3 contains 13 residues. The CDR3 DNA reads as TGCAGCGTTGAAAGCGTGCAGGGTGAAGGCTACACCTTC. Encoded protein: CSVESVQGEGYTF.

By sample share, this clonotype is medium-sized. This rearrangement joins TRBV5-6 to TRBJ1-1; possibly TRBD1 for D (5 bases). CDR1 is SGHDT, CDR2 YYEEEE, per germline. V lost 1 base to trimming and J lost 1 base, with 8 bases between them. CDR3 length: 14 residues. The CDR3 is CASSLLRGNTEAFF. CDR3 bases: TGTGCCAGCAGCTTGTTGAGGGGGAACACTGAAGCTTTCTTT.